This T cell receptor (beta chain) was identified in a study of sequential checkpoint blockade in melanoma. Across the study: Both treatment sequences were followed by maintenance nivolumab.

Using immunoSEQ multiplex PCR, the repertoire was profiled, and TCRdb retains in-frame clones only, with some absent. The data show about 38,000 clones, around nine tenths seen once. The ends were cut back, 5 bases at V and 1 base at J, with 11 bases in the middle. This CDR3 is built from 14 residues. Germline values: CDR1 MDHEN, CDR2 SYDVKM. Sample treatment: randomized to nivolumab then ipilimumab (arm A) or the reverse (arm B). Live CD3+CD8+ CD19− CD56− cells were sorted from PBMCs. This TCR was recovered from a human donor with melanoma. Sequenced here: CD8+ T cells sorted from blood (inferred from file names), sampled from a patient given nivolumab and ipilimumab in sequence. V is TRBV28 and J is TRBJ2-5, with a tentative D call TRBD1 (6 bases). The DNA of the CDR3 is TGTGCCAGCAGTCCAGGGGAGACCCAAGAGACCCAGTACTTC. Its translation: CASSPGETQETQYF.